The 32 T cell receptor beta chains reported below all come from one sample, sequenced in a study of T cell responses to AZD1222 COVID-19 vaccine. Some clones are missing from TCRdb's copy, which holds only in-frame ones; the method was immunoSEQ multiplex PCR. The data contain 90,000 to 150,000 clones, approximately 90% of them singletons. The source material was peripheral blood, sampled on day 0 of AZD1222 vaccination. These receptors were taken from an adult in good health.

This sequence joins TRBV5-1 and TRBJ2-1; 11 bases map to TRBD1. The V gene end was trimmed by 2 bases and the J gene end by 5 bases; junction bases not matched to a gene: 6. This CDR3 comprises 16 residues. CDR1 is SGHRS and CDR2 is YFSETQ in the germline V gene. The CDR3 DNA sequence: TGCGCCAGCAGCTTCCTCGGACAGGGGGCGAACAATGAGCAGTTCTTC. Its translation: CASSFLGQGANNEQFF.

The CDR3 nucleotides read TGTGCCAGCAGTACAAGCGGGGGGGCCAACGAGCAGTACTTC. Its protein product is CASSTSGGANEQYF. V and J are TRBV5-4 and TRBJ2-7; 10 bases agree with TRBD2. The junction had 7 bases not matched to a gene; V was cut back by 5 bases and J by 5 bases. Germline lookup yields CDR1 SGHNT and CDR2 YYREEE (reference sequence). The CDR3 length is 14 residues.

CDR3 in DNA: TGTGCCAGCAGTTACGCCGGACAGTATGATCAGCCCCAGCATTTT. Translation: CASSYAGQYDQPQHF. This rearrangement joins TRBV6-6 to TRBJ1-5; TRBD1 is a possible D gene (6 bases). The CDR3 covers 15 residues. Looked up from germline, CDR1 is MNHNY and CDR2 is SVGAGI (reference sequence). V shed 2 bases and J shed 5 bases, with 13 bases lying between them.

This rearrangement joins TRBV5-1 to TRBJ2-7, with D perhaps matching TRBD1 (6 bases). There are 15 residues in the CDR3. The germline V gene encodes CDR1 SGHRS and CDR2 YFSETQ. V was pared by 1 base and J by 3 bases, with 14 bases between. CDR3 bases: TGCGCCAGCAGCTTGCCCGCACAGGGTAACTACGAGCAGTACTTC. Amino acid sequence: CASSLPAQGNYEQYF.

The chain recombines TRBV10-3 with TRBJ2-7, with 9 bases fitting TRBD1. The germline V gene encodes CDR1 ENHRY and CDR2 SYGVKD. The CDR3 consists of 12 residues. V gave up 9 bases and J gave up 2 bases; unmatched junction bases: 2. In DNA form, the CDR3 reads TGTGCCATTGGGGACAGGGCCTACGAGCAGTACTTC. It codes for CAIGDRAYEQYF.

The chain combines TRBV19 with TRBJ1-5; TRBD1 agrees at 12 bases. Trimming took 6 bases from V and 5 from J; bases not matched to a gene: 8. The germline CDR1 and CDR2 sequences are LNHDA and SQIVND (reference sequence). This CDR3 comprises 16 residues. The CDR3 here is CASRDSGTGGHQPQHF. In DNA, the CDR3 is TGTGCCAGTAGGGATTCCGGGACAGGGGGCCATCAGCCCCAGCATTTT. The full variable domain, rest sourced from reference TRBV19 and TRBJ1-5, is DGGITQSPKYLFRKEGQNVTLSCEQNLNHDAMYWYRQDPGQGLRLIYYSQIVNDFQKGDIAEGYSVSREKKESFPLTVTSAQKNPTAFYLCASRDSGTGGHQPQHFGDGTRLSIL.

V gene TRBV6-5 combines with J gene TRBJ2-2; TRBD2 matches 9 bases. V was clipped by 6 bases and J by 5 bases; unmatched bases: 7. CDR3 length: 15 residues. The germline CDR1 and CDR2 sequences are MNHEY and SVGAGI. This chain's CDR3 is CASRGSSGKTGELFF. CDR3 nucleotide sequence: TGTGCCAGCAGGGGGTCTAGCGGGAAAACCGGGGAGCTGTTTTTT.

The V gene is TRBV4-3, the J gene TRBJ2-6; D ambiguous. V was cut by 0 bases and J by 3 bases, with 6 bases left in between. The CDR3 sequence is 15 residues long. Per germline, CDR1 LGHNA and CDR2 YSLEER. CDR3 DNA sequence: TGCGCCAGCAGCCAAGATAAGGTTGGGGCCAACGTCCTGACTTTC. It specifies CASSQDKVGANVLTF.

The chain carries TRBV11-2 and TRBJ1-1; D remains unclear. Trimming removed 5 bases from V and 1 base from J, with 14 bases in between. The CDR3 is 15 amino acids. Germline loops: CDR1 SGHAT, CDR2 FQNNGV. Here the CDR3 DNA reads TGTGCCAGCAGCACCCCGCCAAAGGGGAACACTGAAGCTTTCTTT. It is translated as CASSTPPKGNTEAFF.

A single count supports this clone. V is TRBV24-1 and J is TRBJ2-7; 9 bases map to TRBD2. The V gene end was trimmed by 4 bases and the J gene end by 3 bases; junction bases not matched to a gene: 6. CDR3 size: 15 residues. CDR1 and CDR2 (germline): KGHDR, SFDVKD. The CDR3, as DNA: TGTGCCACCAGTGACCCAGCGGGGGGCAACTACGAGCAGTACTTC. Residues: CATSDPAGGNYEQYF.

The gene calls are TRBV7-3 and TRBJ1-5; D possibly corresponds to TRBD1 (5 bases). Germline values: CDR1 SGHTA, CDR2 FQGTGA. V lost 4 bases and J lost 5, with 6 bases in between. The CDR3 spans 12 residues. The DNA of the CDR3 is TGTGCCAGCAGCTCACAGGATCAGCCCCAGCATTTT. It yields the protein CASSSQDQPQHF.

This rearrangement joins TRBV19 to TRBJ1-1; 7 bases are a match to TRBD1. After removal of 6 bases from V and 4 bases from J, the junction contained 17 bases not matched to a gene. Looked up from germline, CDR1 is LNHDA and CDR2 is SQIVND (reference sequence). The CDR3 contains 17 residues. The CDR3 nucleotides are TGTGCCAGTAGAGAAGTGGTAGGGGGCTTATTTGGCACTGAAGCTTTCTTT. Translation gives CASREVVGGLFGTEAFF.

J is TRBJ2-5 and V is TRBV7-2, with 7 bases that match TRBD1. The CDR3 runs 14 residues. V shed 5 bases, J shed 5 bases, and the junction held 8 bases outside the gene matches. Germline CDR1 reads SGHTA; CDR2 reads FQGNSA. The CDR3 coding sequence is TGTGCCAGCAGCCTCGACAGGGCTTGGGAGACCCAGTACTTC. Amino acid sequence: CASSLDRAWETQYF.

The chain uses TRBV7-3 and TRBJ2-3, with D possibly TRBD1 on 6 matching bases. This CDR3 spans 15 amino acids. Germline V gene data show CDR1 as SGHTA and CDR2 as FQGTGA. V was clipped by 6 bases and J by 6 bases, with 19 bases between them. CDR3 sequence reads: CASRLGGHPTDTQYF. CDR3 in DNA: TGTGCCAGCAGACTTGGGGGACACCCGACGGATACGCAGTATTTT.

For the CDR3, the DNA is TGTGCCACCAGCAGAGGCGAGGGGTGGAATGAGCAGTTCTTC. Its translation: CATSRGEGWNEQFF. The genes are TRBV15 and TRBJ2-1; D tentatively reads TRBD1 or TRBD2 (5 bases each). V was cut by 1 base and J by 7 bases, with 11 bases left in between. The CDR3 length is 14 residues. Germline lookup yields CDR1 LNHNV and CDR2 YYDKDF (reference sequence).

V gene TRBV9 combines with J gene TRBJ2-2, with a weak D call TRBD2 (6 bases). Trimming took off 3 bases at V and 4 bases at J, with 7 bases between the two ends. Germline V gene data show CDR1 as SGDLS and CDR2 as YYNGEE. This CDR3 spans 13 amino acids. The CDR3 coding sequence is TGTGCCAGCAGCGGGGGGGTCACCGGGGAGCTGTTTTTT. Protein sequence: CASSGGVTGELFF.

The chain joins TRBV30 to TRBJ2-2; possible D gene TRBD1, 5 bases. The CDR3 covers 14 residues. The V and J ends lost 3 bases and 0 bases respectively, with 8 bases between them. Germline lookup yields CDR1 GTSNPN and CDR2 SVGIG (reference sequence). CDR3 sequence: CAWRATANTGELFF. CDR3 DNA: TGTGCCTGGAGGGCGACAGCGAACACCGGGGAGCTGTTTTTT.

V usage is TRBV30 and J usage is TRBJ2-3; D is undetermined. Trimming removed 3 bases at V and 0 bases at J, with 10 bases between. CDR3 length equals 14 residues. Germline assignment: CDR1 GTSNPN and CDR2 SVGIG (reference sequence). In DNA, the CDR3 is TGTGCCTGGAGGGGCGGTAGAAGCACAGATACGCAGTATTTT. Protein: CAWRGGRSTDTQYF.

The chain joins TRBV15 to TRBJ1-1, with D unclear. CDR1 LNHNV and CDR2 YYDKDF come from the germline V gene (reference sequence). Trimming took 4 bases from V and 2 from J, leaving 11 bases between them. CDR3 length equals 14 residues. This CDR3 reads CATSTKGFNTEAFF. The CDR3 nucleotides are TGTGCCACCAGCACTAAGGGTTTTAACACTGAAGCTTTCTTT.

The chain combines TRBV5-5 with TRBJ1-2; no reliable D call. Germline assignment: CDR1 SGHKS and CDR2 YYEKEE (reference sequence). The length of the CDR3 is 15 residues. The germline V and J ends were trimmed by 2 bases and 1 base, with 12 bases remaining between them. CDR3 sequence reads: CASSFGSVFNYGYTF. The CDR3 DNA is TGTGCCAGCAGCTTTGGGTCTGTTTTTAACTATGGCTACACCTTC.

This chain connects TRBV6-2 or TRBV6-3 to TRBJ2-7; 7 bases agree with TRBD2. The CDR3 covers 15 residues. Germline lookup yields CDR1 MNHEY and CDR2 SVGEGT. Germline trimming cut 4 bases from V and 3 bases from J; bases unmatched to any gene: 9. The CDR3 here is CASSFPSGGSYEQYF. The CDR3 coding sequence is TGTGCCAGCAGTTTCCCCTCGGGGGGTAGCTACGAGCAGTACTTC.

This chain joins TRBV5-4 and TRBJ2-5; 9 bases map to TRBD2. The trim removed 0 bases at V and 6 bases at J, leaving 9 bases unmatched. CDR3 length: 16 residues. Germline CDR1 is SGHNT and CDR2 is YYREEE (reference sequence). Written as DNA, the CDR3 is TGTGCCAGCAGCTTGGATCGGCGGGGGGGCCCCAAGACCCAGTACTTC. Protein: CASSLDRRGGPKTQYF.

The V gene is TRBV19, the J gene TRBJ2-2, with a weak D call TRBD1 (6 bases). The V gene's germline CDR1 is LNHDA and CDR2 SQIVND (reference sequence). CDR3 size: 15 residues. V was trimmed by 3 bases and J by 8 bases, leaving 16 bases between them. The chain's CDR3 is CASSILAGVTGELFF. For the CDR3, the DNA is TGTGCCAGTAGTATCCTGGCAGGGGTCACGGGGGAGCTGTTTTTT.

The chain links TRBV24-1 to TRBJ2-3, with D unclear. CDR1 and CDR2 (germline): KGHDR, SFDVKD. This CDR3 is 14 amino acids long. Trimming stripped 6 bases from V and 0 bases from J, with 9 bases between. The CDR3, as DNA: TGTGCCACCAGTATTACTTCTAGCACAGATACGCAGTATTTT. Translation gives CATSITSSTDTQYF.

For the CDR3, the DNA is TGTGCCAGCAGCGTAGTGCCTAGCGGGGGGGGAGATACGCAGTATTTT. As protein: CASSVVPSGGGDTQYF. This sequence joins TRBV9 and TRBJ2-3; 12 bases map to TRBD2. Germline values: CDR1 SGDLS, CDR2 YYNGEE. CDR3 length equals 16 residues. Trimming took 0 bases from V and 5 from J; bases not matched to a gene: 4.

The chain couples TRBV29-1 to TRBJ1-4; D may be TRBD1 (5 bases). Germline V gene sequence: CDR1 SQVTM, CDR2 ANQGSEA. This CDR3 spans 13 amino acids. The germline V and J ends were trimmed by 5 bases and 6 bases, with 13 bases remaining between them. The CDR3 reads CSVRSGGDEKLFF. CDR3 nucleotide sequence: TGCAGCGTTCGTTCTGGGGGGGATGAAAAACTGTTTTTT.

Comment on this clone: One end of the junction does not line up with germline, which may come from a read error. The CDR3 DNA reads TGTGTCAGCTCACCCCCGGGACAGACTGGAAACACCATATATTTT. Protein product: CVSSPPGQTGNTIYF. The chain links TRBV18 to TRBJ1-3; TRBD1 aligns across 7 bases. CDR3 length: 15 residues. Germline CDR1 KGHSH, CDR2 LQKENI. The full variable domain, with the rest looked up from reference TRBV18 and TRBJ1-3, is NAGVMQNPRHLVRRRGQEARLRCSPMKGHSHVYWYRQLPEEGLKFMVYLQKENIIDESGMPKERFSAEFPKEGPSILRIQQVVRGDSAAYFCVSSPPGQTGNTIYFGEGSWLTVV.

The chain uses TRBV3-1 (or the pseudogene TRBV3-2) and TRBJ2-1; D is possibly TRBD1 (6 bases). Germline lookup yields CDR1 LGHDT and CDR2 YNNKEL (reference sequence). V was clipped by 4 bases and J by 10 bases, with 11 bases between them. The CDR3 runs to 12 residues. Here the CDR3 reads CASSRTGPEQFF. DNA of the CDR3: TGTGCCAGCAGCCGTACAGGGCCCGAGCAGTTCTTC.

The chain recombines TRBV15 with TRBJ1-2; TRBD1 might be the D (6 bases). This CDR3 has 14 amino acids. V was shortened by 5 bases and J by 9 bases, with 19 bases between the two germline ends. Germline V gene sequence: CDR1 LNHNV, CDR2 YYDKDF (reference sequence). CDR3 loop: CATSSQGVGSRYTF. The CDR3 DNA sequence: TGTGCCACCAGCTCACAGGGTGTGGGGTCTCGCTACACCTTC.

This chain connects TRBV2 to TRBJ2-2; D is possibly TRBD1 (5 bases). Germline CDR1 is SNHLY and CDR2 is FYNNEI. The CDR3 has 13 amino acids. Trimming shortened V by 4 bases and J by 10 bases, and 13 bases separated the two germline ends. CDR3 sequence: CASSVGLPSELFF. In nucleotides, the CDR3 is TGTGCCAGCAGTGTGGGGCTACCGTCGGAGCTGTTTTTT.

The chain joins TRBV2 to TRBJ1-4; unclear D gene. CDR1 SNHLY and CDR2 FYNNEI come from the germline V gene. This CDR3 is built from 13 residues. Deletions cut 6 bases from V and 4 bases from J, with 9 bases between. CDR3 region: CASSLISNEKLFF. The CDR3 nucleotides are TGTGCCAGCAGCCTAATCAGTAATGAAAAACTGTTTTTT. Full variable domain (missing parts from reference TRBV2 and TRBJ1-4): EPEVTQTPSHQVTQMGQEVILRCVPISNHLYFYWYRQILGQKVEFLVSFYNNEISEKSEIFDDQFSVERPDGSNFTLKIRSTKLEDSAMYFCASSLISNEKLFFGSGTQLSVL.

This clone has a single count. This chain joins TRBV6-5 and TRBJ2-7, with 7 bases matching TRBD1. The CDR3 is 15 amino acids. Germline values: CDR1 MNHEY, CDR2 SVGAGI. V lost 2 bases and J lost 2; bases outside the gene matches: 6. CDR3 nucleotides: TGTGCCAGCAGTTACGGGACAGTAGTAACCTACGAGCAGTACTTC. Translated, it gives CASSYGTVVTYEQYF.